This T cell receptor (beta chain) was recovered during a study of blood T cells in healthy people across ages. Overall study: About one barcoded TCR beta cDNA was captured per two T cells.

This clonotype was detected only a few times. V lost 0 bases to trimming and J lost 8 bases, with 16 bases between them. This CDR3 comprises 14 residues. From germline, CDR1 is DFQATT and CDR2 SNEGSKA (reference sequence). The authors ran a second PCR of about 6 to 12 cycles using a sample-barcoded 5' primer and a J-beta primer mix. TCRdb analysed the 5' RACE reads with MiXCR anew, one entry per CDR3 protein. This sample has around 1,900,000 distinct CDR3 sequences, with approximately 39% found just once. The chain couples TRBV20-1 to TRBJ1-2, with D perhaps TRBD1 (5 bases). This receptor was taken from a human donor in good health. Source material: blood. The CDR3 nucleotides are TGCAGTGCTAGAGATACCGGGGGAGGAACCGGCTACACCTTC. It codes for CSARDTGGGTGYTF.